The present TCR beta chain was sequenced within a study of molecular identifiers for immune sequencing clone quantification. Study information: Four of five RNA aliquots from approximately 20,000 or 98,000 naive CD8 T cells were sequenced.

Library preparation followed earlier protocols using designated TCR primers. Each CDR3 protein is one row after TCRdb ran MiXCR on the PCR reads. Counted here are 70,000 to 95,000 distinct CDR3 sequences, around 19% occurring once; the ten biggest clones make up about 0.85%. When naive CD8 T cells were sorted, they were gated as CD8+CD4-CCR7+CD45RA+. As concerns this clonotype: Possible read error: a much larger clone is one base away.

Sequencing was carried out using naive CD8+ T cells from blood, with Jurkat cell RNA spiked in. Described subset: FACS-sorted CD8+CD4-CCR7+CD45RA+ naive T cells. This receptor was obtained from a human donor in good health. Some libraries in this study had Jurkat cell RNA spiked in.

The CDR3 reads CASSLGNCGSDQYF. In nucleotides, the CDR3 is TGTGCCAGCAGTTTGGGGAATTGCGGCTCGGACCAGTACTTC. The chain links TRBV27 to TRBJ2-5; D gene unclear. The CDR3 sequence is 14 residues long. Germline V lookup: CDR1 MNHEY, CDR2 SMNVEV (reference sequence). Trimming removed 3 bases at V and 10 bases at J, with 18 bases between.